The 11 T cell receptor beta chains below were found in one sample sequenced in a study of blood T cell repertoires in COVID-19. The table came from immunoSEQ multiplex PCR; TCRdb's copy has only in-frame clones and leaves some out. The sample consists of 200,000 to 250,000 clones, around 90% of them appearing once. The source material was peripheral blood. Source of these receptors: a man in his 60s who had recovered from COVID-19.

The chain is built from TRBV28 and TRBJ2-5; 8 positions agree with TRBD1. The V gene's germline CDR1 is MDHEN and CDR2 SYDVKM. This CDR3 region has 15 residues. V lost 5 bases to trimming and J lost 5 bases; unmatched junction nucleotides: 10. CDR3 in DNA: TGTGCCAGCAGTCCATCGGACAGGGTGAGCGAGACCCAGTACTTC. This encodes CASSPSDRVSETQYF.

This clone appeared once. The CDR3 loop reads CASIVREAGEQYF. The DNA of the CDR3 is TGTGCCAGCATCGTAAGGGAGGCGGGGGAGCAGTACTTC. The rearrangement uses TRBV2 and TRBJ2-7; the D gene is possibly TRBD2 (6 bases). Germline CDR1 and CDR2: SNHLY and FYNNEI. Trimming stripped 7 bases from V and 7 bases from J, with 17 bases between. The CDR3 sequence is 13 residues long.

This chain joins TRBV7-9 and TRBJ2-2, with TRBD2 matching over 11 bases. The CDR3 length is 16 residues. Germline values: CDR1 SEHNR, CDR2 FQNEAQ (reference sequence). With 7 bases clipped from V and 0 bases from J, the junction kept 4 bases outside the gene matches. The CDR3 coding sequence is TGTGCCAGCATCCCGACTAGCGGGGCGAACACCGGGGAGCTGTTTTTT. The encoded protein is CASIPTSGANTGELFF. Looking up the rest from reference TRBV7-9 and TRBJ2-2 gives the full variable domain: DTGVSQNPRHKITKRGQNVTFRCDPISEHNRLYWYRQTLGQGPEFLTYFQNEAQLEKSRLLSDRFSAERPKGSFSTLEIQRTEQGDSAMYLCASIPTSGANTGELFFGEGSRLTVL.

The chain uses TRBV7-2 and TRBJ2-1; the D gene is possibly TRBD1 (5 bases). V was cut by 3 bases and J by 9 bases, with 9 bases left in between. Germline CDR1 reads SGHTA; CDR2 reads FQGNSA. The CDR3 runs to 12 residues. CDR3 region: CASSFPRGEQFF. CDR3 DNA: TGTGCCAGCAGCTTTCCAAGGGGTGAGCAGTTCTTC.

The chain has TRBV6-4 and TRBJ1-1; D remains ambiguous. CDR1 and CDR2 (germline): MRHNA, SNTAGT. The CDR3 runs 13 residues. The ends were cut back, 8 bases at V and 3 bases at J, with 13 bases in the middle. CDR3 sequence: CASRREGHTEAFF. DNA for the CDR3: TGTGCCAGCCGCCGGGAGGGCCACACTGAAGCTTTCTTT.

The gene calls are TRBV5-1 and TRBJ1-1, with 7 bases aligning to TRBD1. Germline V gives CDR1 SGHRS, CDR2 YFSETQ. The V segment lost 3 bases and the J segment 1 base; nucleotides outside the gene matches: 9. The CDR3 contains 16 residues. The DNA of the CDR3 is TGCGCCAGCAGCTGGGGGACAGCTAAAAAGAACACTGAAGCTTTCTTT. It yields the protein CASSWGTAKKNTEAFF.

The chain has TRBV10-3 and TRBJ2-7; 8 nucleotides align to TRBD2. V was pared by 4 bases and J by 3 bases, with 8 bases of the junction left unmatched. This CDR3 spans 15 amino acids. CDR1 is ENHRY, CDR2 SYGVKD, per germline. Written as DNA, the CDR3 is TGTGCCATCAGTGGGTTGGCGGGAGGAATCTACGAGCAGTACTTC. It yields the protein CAISGLAGGIYEQYF.

This clone was seen just once. The genes are TRBV7-3 and TRBJ2-7; D may be TRBD2 (5 bases). This CDR3 is 13 amino acids long. The germline V gene has CDR1 SGHTA and CDR2 FQGTGA. Trimming removed 0 bases from V and 7 bases from J, with 10 bases in between. This CDR3 is CASSLTRTGEQYF. The DNA for the CDR3 is TGTGCCAGCAGCTTAACTAGGACGGGGGAGCAGTACTTC.

The sample holds one count of this clone. This chain uses TRBV6-5 with TRBJ2-2, with 9 bases that match TRBD1. V shed 7 bases and J 7 bases; nucleotides not matched to a gene: 7. Germline assignment: CDR1 MNHEY and CDR2 SVGAGI. This CDR3 region has 14 residues. This CDR3 reads CASKNRGRNGELFF. The CDR3 nucleotides read TGTGCCAGCAAAAACAGGGGGCGAAACGGGGAGCTGTTTTTT.

V is TRBV9 and J is TRBJ2-1; 8 bases match TRBD2. CDR1 SGDLS and CDR2 YYNGEE come from the germline V gene. CDR3 length: 15 amino acids. Trimming cost V 0 bases and J 6 bases; bases outside gene matches: 5. CDR3 loop: CASSVAGGPTNEQFF. CDR3 DNA: TGTGCCAGCAGCGTAGCGGGAGGGCCGACCAATGAGCAGTTCTTC.

The chain has TRBV3-1 (or the pseudogene TRBV3-2) and TRBJ1-4; 8 nucleotides agree with TRBD1. The CDR3 is 15 amino acids. The V and J ends lost 5 bases and 5 bases, in that order; junction bases with no gene match: 7. The germline V gene encodes CDR1 LGHDT and CDR2 YNNKEL (reference sequence). CDR3 coding DNA: TGTGCCAGCAGCTCGAACAGGGGGGTAAATGAAAAACTGTTTTTT. This sequence encodes CASSSNRGVNEKLFF.